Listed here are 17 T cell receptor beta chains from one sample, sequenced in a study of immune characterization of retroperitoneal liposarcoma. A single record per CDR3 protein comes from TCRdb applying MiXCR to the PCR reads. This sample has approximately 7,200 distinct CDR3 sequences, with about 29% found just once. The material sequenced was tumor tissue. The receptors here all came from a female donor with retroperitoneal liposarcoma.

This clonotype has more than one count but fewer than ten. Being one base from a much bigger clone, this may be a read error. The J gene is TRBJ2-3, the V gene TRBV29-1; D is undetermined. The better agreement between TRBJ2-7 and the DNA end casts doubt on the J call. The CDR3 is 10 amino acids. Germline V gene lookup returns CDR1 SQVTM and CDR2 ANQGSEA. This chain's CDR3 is CSVLLNEQYF. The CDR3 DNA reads TGCAGCGTCTTGTTGAATGAGCAGTACTTC.

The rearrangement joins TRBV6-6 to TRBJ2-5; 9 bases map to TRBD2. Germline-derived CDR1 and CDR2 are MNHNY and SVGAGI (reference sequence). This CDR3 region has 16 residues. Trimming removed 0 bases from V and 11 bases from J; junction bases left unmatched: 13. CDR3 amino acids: CASSYSKASGTSEQYF. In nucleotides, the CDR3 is TGTGCCAGCAGTTACTCGAAGGCTAGCGGGACCAGTGAGCAGTACTTC.

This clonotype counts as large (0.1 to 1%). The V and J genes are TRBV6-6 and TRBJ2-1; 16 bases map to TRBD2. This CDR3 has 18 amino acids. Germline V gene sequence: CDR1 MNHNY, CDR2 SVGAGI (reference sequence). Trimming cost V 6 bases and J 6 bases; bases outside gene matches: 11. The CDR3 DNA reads TGTGCCAGCAGACCCGGGACTAGCGGGAGGGCCCTCTCCAATGAGCAGTTCTTC. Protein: CASRPGTSGRALSNEQFF.

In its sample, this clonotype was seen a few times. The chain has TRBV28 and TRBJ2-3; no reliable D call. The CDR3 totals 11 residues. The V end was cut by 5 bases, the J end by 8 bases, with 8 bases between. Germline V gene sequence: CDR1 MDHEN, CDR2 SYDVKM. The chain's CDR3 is CASSPSGTQYF. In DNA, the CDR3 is TGTGCCAGCAGTCCTTCGGGTACGCAGTATTTT.

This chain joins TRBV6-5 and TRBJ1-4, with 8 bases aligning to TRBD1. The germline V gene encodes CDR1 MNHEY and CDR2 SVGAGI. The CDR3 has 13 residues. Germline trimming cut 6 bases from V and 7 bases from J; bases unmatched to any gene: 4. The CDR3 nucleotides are TGTGCCAGCAGGAACAGGGGGGGTGAAAAACTGTTTTTT. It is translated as CASRNRGGEKLFF.

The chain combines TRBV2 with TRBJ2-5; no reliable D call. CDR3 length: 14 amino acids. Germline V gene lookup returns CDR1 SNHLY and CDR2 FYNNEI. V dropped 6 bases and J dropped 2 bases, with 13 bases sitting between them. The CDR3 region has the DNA TGTGCCAGCAGAGCCGGGCAGTCACAAGAGACCCAGTACTTC. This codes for CASRAGQSQETQYF.

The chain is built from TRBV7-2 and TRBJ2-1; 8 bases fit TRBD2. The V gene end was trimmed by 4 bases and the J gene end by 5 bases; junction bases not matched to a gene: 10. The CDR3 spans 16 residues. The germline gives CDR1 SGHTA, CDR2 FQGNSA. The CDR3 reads CASSYRLAGPHNEQFF. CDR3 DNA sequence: TGTGCCAGCAGCTACCGCCTAGCGGGTCCACACAATGAGCAGTTCTTC.

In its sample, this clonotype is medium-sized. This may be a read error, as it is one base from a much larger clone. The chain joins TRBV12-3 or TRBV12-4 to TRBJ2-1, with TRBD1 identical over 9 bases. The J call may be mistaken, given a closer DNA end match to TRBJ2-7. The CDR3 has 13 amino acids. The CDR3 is CASSALTGGEQYF. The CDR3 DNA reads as TGTGCCAGCAGTGCGTTGACAGGGGGTGAGCAGTACTTC.

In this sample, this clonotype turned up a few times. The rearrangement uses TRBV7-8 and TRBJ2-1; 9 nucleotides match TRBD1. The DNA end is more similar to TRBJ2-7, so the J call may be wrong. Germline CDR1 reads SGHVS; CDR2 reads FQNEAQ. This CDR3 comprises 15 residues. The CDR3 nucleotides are TGTGCCAGCAGCCACAGGGGGCTTTCCTACAATGAGCAGTACTTC. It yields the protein CASSHRGLSYNEQYF.

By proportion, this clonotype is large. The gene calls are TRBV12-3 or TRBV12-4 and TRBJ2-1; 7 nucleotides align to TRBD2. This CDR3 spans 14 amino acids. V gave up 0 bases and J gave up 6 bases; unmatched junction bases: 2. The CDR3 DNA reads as TGTGCCAGCAGTTTAGCGGGAGGGGTCAATGAGCAGTTCTTC. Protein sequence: CASSLAGGVNEQFF.

CDR3 nucleotides: TGTGCCAGCAGTGAAATGGTAGCGGGGTTATACAATGAGCAGTTCTTC. Amino acid sequence: CASSEMVAGLYNEQFF. The J gene is TRBJ2-1, the V gene TRBV6-1; TRBD2 agrees at 8 bases. The V segment lost 2 bases and the J segment 4 bases; nucleotides outside the gene matches: 7. The germline V gene encodes CDR1 MNHNS and CDR2 SASEGT. CDR3 size: 16 residues.

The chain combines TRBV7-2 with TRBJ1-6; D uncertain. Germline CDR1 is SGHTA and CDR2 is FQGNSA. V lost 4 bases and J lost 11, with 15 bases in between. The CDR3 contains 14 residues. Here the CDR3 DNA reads TGTGCCAGCAGCTCCCCACAAACGGGTGCACCCCTCCACTTT. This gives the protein CASSSPQTGAPLHF. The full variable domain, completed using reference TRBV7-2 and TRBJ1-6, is GAGVSQSPSNKVTEKGKDVELRCDPISGHTALYWYRQSLGQGLEFLIYFQGNSAPDKSGLPSDRFSAERTGGSVSTLTIQRTQQEDSAVYLCASSSPQTGAPLHFGNGTRLTVT.

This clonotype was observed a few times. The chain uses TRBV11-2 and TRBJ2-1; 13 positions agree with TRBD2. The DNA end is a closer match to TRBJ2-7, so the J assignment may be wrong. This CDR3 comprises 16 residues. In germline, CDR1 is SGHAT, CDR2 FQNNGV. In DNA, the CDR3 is TGTGCCAGCAGCCCGCCGGGACTAGCGGGATTGTACGAGCAGTACTTC. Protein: CASSPPGLAGLYEQYF.

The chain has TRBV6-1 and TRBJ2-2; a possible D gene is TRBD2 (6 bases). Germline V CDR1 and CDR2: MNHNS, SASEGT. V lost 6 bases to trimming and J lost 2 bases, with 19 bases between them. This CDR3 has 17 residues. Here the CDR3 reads CASRARSAGSNTGELFF. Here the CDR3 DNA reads TGTGCCAGCAGGGCCCGGTCAGCCGGGAGTAACACCGGGGAGCTGTTTTTT.

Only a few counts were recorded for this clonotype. CDR3 loop: CASSQGLESSYEQYF. The CDR3 region has the DNA TGTGCCAGCAGCCAAGGCCTAGAGAGCTCCTACGAGCAGTACTTC. The chain carries TRBV4-2 and TRBJ2-7; D gene ambiguous. This CDR3 comprises 15 residues. V lost 1 base to trimming and J lost 0 bases, with 10 bases between them. Per germline, CDR1 LGHNA and CDR2 YNFKEQ.

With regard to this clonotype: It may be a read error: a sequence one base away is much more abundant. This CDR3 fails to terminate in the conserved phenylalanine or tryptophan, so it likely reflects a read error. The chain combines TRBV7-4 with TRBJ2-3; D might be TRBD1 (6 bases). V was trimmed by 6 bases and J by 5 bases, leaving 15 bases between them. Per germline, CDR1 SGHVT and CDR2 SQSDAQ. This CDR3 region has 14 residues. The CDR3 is CASRQGNKGDTQYC. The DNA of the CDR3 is TGTGCCAGCAGGCAGGGGAACAAGGGAGATACGCAGTATTGT.

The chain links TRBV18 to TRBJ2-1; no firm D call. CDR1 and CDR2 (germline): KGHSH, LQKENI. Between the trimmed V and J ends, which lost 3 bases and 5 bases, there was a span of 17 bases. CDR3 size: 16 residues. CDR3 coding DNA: TGTGCCAGCTCACCCAAAAGACATGGTGGGGACAATGAGCAGTTCTTC. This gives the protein CASSPKRHGGDNEQFF.